The clone carrying this T cell receptor beta chain has more than one count but fewer than ten. Its antigen is currently unknown. The ends were cut back, 4 bases at V and 1 base at J, with 16 bases in the middle. The germline V gene encodes CDR1 MNHEY and CDR2 SVGAGI. CDR3 length equals 16 residues. This specimen comes from a study of beta chain features in type 1 diabetes. Study outcomes and limitations: Among type 1 diabetes patients, VDJ junctions had fewer insertions and more deletions.

The whole isolated RNA underwent reverse transcription, so sequencing captured expressed TCRB transcripts. Libraries were prepared by immunoSEQ multiplex PCR; TCRdb keeps only in-frame clonotypes and omits some of them. The sample carries about 250,000 clones, less than 15% recorded once. The chain has TRBV6-5 and TRBJ2-5; weak D call: TRBD1 (5 bases). The TCR originated in a woman between 40 and 50 years old in good health. Sequencing was done on a sample of naive CD4+ T cells from blood. The CDR3 loop reads CASSSLTRAAQETQYF. CDR3 DNA sequence: TGTGCCAGCAGTTCCCTCACCAGGGCGGCCCAAGAGACCCAGTACTTC.